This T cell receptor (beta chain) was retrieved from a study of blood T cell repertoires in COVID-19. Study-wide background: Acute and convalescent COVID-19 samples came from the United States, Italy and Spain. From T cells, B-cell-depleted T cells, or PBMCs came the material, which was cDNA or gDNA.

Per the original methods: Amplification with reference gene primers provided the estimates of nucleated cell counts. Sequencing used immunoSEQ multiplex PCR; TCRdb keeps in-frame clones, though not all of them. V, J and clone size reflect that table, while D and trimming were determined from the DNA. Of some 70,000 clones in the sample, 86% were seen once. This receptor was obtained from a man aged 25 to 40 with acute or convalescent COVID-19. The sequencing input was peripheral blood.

The CDR3, as DNA: TGTGCCAGCAGTCCTAACACCGGGGAGCTGTTTTTT. This translates into CASSPNTGELFF. The gene calls are TRBV28 and TRBJ2-2, with unresolved D. The CDR3 sequence is 12 residues long. CDR1 MDHEN and CDR2 SYDVKM come from the germline V gene. Trimming pared 5 bases from V and 2 bases from J, leaving 3 bases between.